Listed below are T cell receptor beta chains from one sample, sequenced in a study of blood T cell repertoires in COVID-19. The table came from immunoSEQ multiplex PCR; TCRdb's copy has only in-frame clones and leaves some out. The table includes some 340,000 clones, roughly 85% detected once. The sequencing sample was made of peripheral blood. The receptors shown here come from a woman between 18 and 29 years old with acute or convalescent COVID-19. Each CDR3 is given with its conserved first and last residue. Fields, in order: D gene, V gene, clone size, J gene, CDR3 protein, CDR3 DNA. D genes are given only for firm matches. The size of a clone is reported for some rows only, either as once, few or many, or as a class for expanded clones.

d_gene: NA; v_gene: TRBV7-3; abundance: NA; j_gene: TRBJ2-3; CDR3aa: CASSFTGDTQYF; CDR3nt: TGTGCCAGCAGCTTTACCGGGGATACGCAGTATTTT
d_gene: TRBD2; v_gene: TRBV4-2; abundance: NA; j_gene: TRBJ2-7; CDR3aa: CASSQPGLAGGRNEQYF; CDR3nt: TGTGCCAGCAGCCAACCGGGACTAGCGGGAGGAAGGAACGAGCAGTACTTC
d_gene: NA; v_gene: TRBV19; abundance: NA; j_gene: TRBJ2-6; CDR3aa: CASSIMASGANVLTF; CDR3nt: TGTGCCAGTAGTATAATGGCATCTGGGGCCAACGTCCTGACTTTC
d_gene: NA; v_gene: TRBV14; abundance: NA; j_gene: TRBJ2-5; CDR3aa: CASSQDKGSGLKETQYF; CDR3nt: TGTGCCAGCAGCCAAGATAAAGGTAGCGGTTTGAAAGAGACCCAGTACTTC
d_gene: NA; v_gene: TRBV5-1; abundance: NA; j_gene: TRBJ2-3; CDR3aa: CASSPTSTTSTDTQYF; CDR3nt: TGCGCCAGCAGCCCAACTAGCACGACTAGCACAGATACGCAGTATTTT
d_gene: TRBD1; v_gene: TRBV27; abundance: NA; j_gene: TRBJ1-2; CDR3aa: CASSLWGYRGEDGYTF; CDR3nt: TGTGCCAGCAGTTTATGGGGCTACAGGGGAGAGGACGGCTACACCTTC
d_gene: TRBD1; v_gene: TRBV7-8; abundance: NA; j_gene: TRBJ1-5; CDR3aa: CASGARQGGQPQHF; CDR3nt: TGTGCCAGCGGAGCTCGACAGGGCGGGCAGCCCCAGCATTTT
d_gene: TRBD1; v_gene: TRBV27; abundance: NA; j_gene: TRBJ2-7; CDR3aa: CASSSGQVGYEQYF; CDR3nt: TGTGCCAGCAGTTCGGGACAGGTAGGCTACGAGCAGTACTTC
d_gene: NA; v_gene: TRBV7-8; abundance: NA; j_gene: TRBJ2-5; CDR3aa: CASSLDSFGETQYF; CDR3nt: TGTGCCAGCAGCCTCGACAGTTTTGGAGAGACCCAGTACTTC
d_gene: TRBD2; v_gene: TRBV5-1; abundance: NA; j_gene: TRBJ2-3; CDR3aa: CASSDGGIGDTQYF; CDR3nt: TGCGCCAGCAGCGACGGGGGGATCGGAGATACGCAGTATTTT
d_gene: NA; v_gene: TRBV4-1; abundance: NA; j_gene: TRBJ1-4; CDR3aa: CASQPQVATNEKLFF; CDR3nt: TGCGCCAGCCAACCACAGGTTGCAACTAATGAAAAACTGTTTTTT
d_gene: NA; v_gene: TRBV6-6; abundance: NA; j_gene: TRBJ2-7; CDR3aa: CASSYDAGLQYF; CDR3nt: TGTGCCAGCAGTTATGATGCAGGGCTGCAGTACTTC
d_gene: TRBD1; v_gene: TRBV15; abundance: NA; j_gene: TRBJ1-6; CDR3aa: CATSTLTGAYNSPLHF; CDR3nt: TGTGCCACCAGCACCTTGACAGGGGCCTATAATTCACCCCTCCACTTT
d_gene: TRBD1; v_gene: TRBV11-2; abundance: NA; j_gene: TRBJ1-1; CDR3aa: CASSAGQGGTEAFF; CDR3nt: TGTGCCAGCAGCGCGGGACAGGGTGGCACTGAAGCTTTCTTT
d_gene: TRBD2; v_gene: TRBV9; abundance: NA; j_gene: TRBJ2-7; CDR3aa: CASSVAASGGSYEQYF; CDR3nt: TGTGCCAGCAGCGTAGCGGCTAGCGGGGGATCCTACGAGCAGTACTTC
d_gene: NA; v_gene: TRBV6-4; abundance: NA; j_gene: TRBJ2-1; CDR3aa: CASSWVAEGRYNEQFF; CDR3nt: TGTGCCAGCAGTTGGGTAGCGGAGGGTCGGTACAATGAGCAGTTCTTC
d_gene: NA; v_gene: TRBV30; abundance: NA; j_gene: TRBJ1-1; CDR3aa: CAWRPRGVNTEAFF; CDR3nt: TGTGCCTGGAGGCCACGGGGAGTGAACACTGAAGCTTTCTTT
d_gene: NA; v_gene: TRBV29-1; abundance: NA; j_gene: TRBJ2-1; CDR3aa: CSVDTEKTYNEQFF; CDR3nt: TGCAGCGTTGATACCGAGAAAACCTACAATGAGCAGTTCTTC
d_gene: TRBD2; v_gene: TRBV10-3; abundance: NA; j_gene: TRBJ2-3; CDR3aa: CAISEKTSGSIMFLGDTQYF; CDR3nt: TGTGCCATCAGTGAAAAAACTAGCGGGAGTATAATGTTTTTAGGAGATACGCAGTATTTT
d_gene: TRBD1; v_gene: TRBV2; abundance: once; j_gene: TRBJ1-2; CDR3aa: CASRDRGGGYTF; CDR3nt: TGTGCCAGCAGGGACAGGGGGGGTGGCTACACCTTC
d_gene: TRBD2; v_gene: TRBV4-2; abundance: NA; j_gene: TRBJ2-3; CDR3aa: CASSQVGASGGTDTQYF; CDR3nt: TGTGCCAGCAGCCAAGTTGGGGCTAGCGGGGGAACAGATACGCAGTATTTT
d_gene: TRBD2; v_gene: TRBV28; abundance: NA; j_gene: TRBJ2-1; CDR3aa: CASNIWGLAGANEQFF; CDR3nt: TGTGCCAGCAACATTTGGGGACTAGCGGGAGCAAACGAGCAGTTCTTC
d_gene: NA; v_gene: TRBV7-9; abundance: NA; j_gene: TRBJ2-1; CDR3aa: CASSLGGRRNEQFF; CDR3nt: TGTGCCAGCAGCTTAGGTGGCAGGAGGAATGAGCAGTTCTTC
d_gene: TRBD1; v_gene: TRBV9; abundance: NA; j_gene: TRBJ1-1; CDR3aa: CASSPRTGFGNTEAFF; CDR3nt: TGTGCCAGCAGCCCGCGGACAGGGTTCGGGAACACTGAAGCTTTCTTT
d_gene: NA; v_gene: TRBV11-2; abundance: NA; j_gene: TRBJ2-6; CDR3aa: CASSLRVSGANVLTF; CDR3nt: TGTGCCAGCAGCTTAAGAGTCTCTGGGGCCAACGTCCTGACTTTC
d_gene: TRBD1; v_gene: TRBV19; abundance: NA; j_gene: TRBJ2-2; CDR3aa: CASSALTGIGAVRGELFF; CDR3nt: TGTGCCAGTAGTGCTCTGACAGGGATAGGAGCGGTCCGCGGGGAGCTGTTTTTT
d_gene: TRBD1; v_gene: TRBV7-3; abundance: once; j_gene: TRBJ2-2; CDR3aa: CASSVTGTGSTGELFF; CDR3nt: TGTGCCAGCAGCGTAACCGGGACAGGGTCTACCGGGGAGCTGTTTTTT
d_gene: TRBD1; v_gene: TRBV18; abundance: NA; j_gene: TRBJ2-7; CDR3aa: CASSPGTGGSYEQYF; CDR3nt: TGTGCCAGCTCACCGGGGACAGGGGGGTCCTACGAGCAGTACTTC
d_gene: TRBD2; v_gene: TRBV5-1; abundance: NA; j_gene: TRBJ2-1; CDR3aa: CASSLEGLAAYNEQFF; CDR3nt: TGCGCCAGCAGCCTGGAGGGACTAGCGGCTTACAATGAGCAGTTCTTC
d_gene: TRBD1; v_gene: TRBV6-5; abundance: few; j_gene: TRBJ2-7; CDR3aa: CASSYGQGDEQYF; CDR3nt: TGTGCCAGCAGTTACGGACAGGGGGACGAGCAGTACTTC
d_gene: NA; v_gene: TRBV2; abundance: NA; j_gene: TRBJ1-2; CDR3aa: CASSGKLNYGYTF; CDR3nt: TGTGCCAGCAGCGGGAAGCTTAACTATGGCTACACCTTC
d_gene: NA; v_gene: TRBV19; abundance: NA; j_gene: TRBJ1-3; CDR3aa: CASSRGEYGGNTIYF; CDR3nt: TGTGCCAGTAGTAGAGGCGAGTATGGTGGAAACACCATATATTTT
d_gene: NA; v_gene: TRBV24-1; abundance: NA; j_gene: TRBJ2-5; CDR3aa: CATSDLGQDQETQYF; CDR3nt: TGTGCCACCAGTGATTTGGGGCAGGACCAAGAGACCCAGTACTTC
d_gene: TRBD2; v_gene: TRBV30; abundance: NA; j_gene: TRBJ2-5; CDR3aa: CAWSVGGDQETQYF; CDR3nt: TGTGCCTGGAGTGTGGGGGGGGACCAAGAGACCCAGTACTTC
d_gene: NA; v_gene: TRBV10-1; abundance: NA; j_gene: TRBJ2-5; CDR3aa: CASSAYGRGETQYF; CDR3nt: TGCGCCAGCAGTGCCTACGGCCGCGGGGAGACCCAGTACTTC
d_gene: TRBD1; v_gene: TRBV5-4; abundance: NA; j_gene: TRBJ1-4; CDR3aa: CASSYRTGQNEKLFF; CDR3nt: TGTGCCAGCAGCTACCGGACAGGGCAAAATGAAAAACTGTTTTTT
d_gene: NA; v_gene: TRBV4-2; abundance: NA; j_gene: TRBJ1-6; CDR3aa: CASSQTGSSSYNSPLHF; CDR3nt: TGTGCCAGCAGCCAAACAGGCTCGAGCTCCTATAATTCACCCCTCCACTTT
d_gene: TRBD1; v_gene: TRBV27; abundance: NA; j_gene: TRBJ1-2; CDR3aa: CASSPRQGARGYTF; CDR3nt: TGTGCCAGCAGTCCGCGACAGGGGGCGCGAGGCTACACCTTC
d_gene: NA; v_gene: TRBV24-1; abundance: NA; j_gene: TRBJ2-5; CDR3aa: CATSDQAHRETQYF; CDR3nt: TGTGCCACCAGTGATCAAGCCCATCGTGAGACCCAGTACTTC
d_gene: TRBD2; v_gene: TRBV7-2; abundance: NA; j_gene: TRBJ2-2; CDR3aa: CASSLVRLAGGSTGELFF; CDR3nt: TGTGCCAGCAGCTTAGTCCGACTAGCGGGAGGGTCGACCGGGGAGCTGTTTTTT
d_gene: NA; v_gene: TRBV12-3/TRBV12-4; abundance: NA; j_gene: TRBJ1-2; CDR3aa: CASRGTSGYTF; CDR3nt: TGTGCCAGCAGGGGGACAAGCGGCTACACCTTC
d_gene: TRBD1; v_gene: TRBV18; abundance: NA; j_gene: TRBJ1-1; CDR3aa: CASSPRGQDTEAFF; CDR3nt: TGTGCCAGCTCACCAAGGGGGCAGGACACTGAAGCTTTCTTT
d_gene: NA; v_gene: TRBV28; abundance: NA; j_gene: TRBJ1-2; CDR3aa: CASSPIPGPSLYGYTF; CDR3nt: TGTGCCAGCAGCCCGATCCCGGGTCCTTCCCTCTATGGCTACACCTTC
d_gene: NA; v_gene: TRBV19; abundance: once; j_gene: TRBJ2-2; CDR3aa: CASRFWQGNTGELFF; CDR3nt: TGTGCCAGTCGTTTTTGGCAGGGGAACACCGGGGAGCTGTTTTTT
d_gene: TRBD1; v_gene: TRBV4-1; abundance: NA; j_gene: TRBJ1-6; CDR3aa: CASSHRQGNSPLHF; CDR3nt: TGCGCCAGCAGCCACCGACAGGGGAATTCACCCCTCCACTTT
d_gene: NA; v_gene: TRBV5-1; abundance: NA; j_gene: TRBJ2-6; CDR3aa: CASSPGQPAGANVLTF; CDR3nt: TGCGCCAGCAGCCCAGGACAGCCTGCAGGGGCCAACGTCCTGACTTTC
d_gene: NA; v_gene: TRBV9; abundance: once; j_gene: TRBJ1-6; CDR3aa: CASSVDSKLNSPLHF; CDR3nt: TGTGCCAGCAGCGTAGATAGTAAACTCAATTCACCCCTCCACTTT
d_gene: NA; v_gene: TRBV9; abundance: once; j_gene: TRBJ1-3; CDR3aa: CASSPEGGIGNTIYF; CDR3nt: TGTGCCAGCAGCCCTGAGGGAGGGATTGGAAACACCATATATTTT
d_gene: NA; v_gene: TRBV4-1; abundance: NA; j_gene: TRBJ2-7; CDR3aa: CASSLTAGDPYEQYF; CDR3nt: TGCGCCAGCAGCCTCACGGCAGGGGACCCCTACGAGCAGTACTTC
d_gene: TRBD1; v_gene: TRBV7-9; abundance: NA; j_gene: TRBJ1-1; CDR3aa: CASSPPKVGQMNTEAFF; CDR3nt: TGTGCCAGCAGCCCCCCGAAAGTGGGACAGATGAACACTGAAGCTTTCTTT
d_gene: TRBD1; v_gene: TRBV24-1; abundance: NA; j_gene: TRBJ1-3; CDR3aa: CATSPGTGNLSGNTIYF; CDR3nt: TGTGCCACCAGCCCCGGGACAGGGAACCTCTCTGGAAACACCATATATTTT
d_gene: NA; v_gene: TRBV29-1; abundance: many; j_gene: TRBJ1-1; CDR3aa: CSVEVGAGNTEAFF; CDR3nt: TGCAGCGTTGAAGTGGGGGCAGGAAACACTGAAGCTTTCTTT
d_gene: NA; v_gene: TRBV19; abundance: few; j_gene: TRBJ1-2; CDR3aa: CASSIDMGSLYGYTF; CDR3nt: TGTGCCAGTAGTATAGATATGGGCTCCCTCTATGGCTACACCTTC
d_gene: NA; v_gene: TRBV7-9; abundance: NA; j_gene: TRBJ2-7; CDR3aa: CASSAEGSEFKDYEQYF; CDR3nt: TGTGCCAGCAGCGCCGAGGGTTCTGAATTCAAAGACTACGAGCAGTACTTC
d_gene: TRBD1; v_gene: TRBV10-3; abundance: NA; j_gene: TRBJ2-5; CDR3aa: CAISYGTVEETQYF; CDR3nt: TGTGCCATCTCTTACGGGACAGTCGAAGAGACCCAGTACTTC
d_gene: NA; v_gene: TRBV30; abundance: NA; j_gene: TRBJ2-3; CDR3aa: CAWSSGSASTDTQYF; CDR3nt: TGTGCCTGGAGTTCAGGTTCGGCTAGCACAGATACGCAGTATTTT